The clone carrying this T cell receptor beta chain was seen a single time. This sample also contains other DNA sequences that code for the same CDR3. These data belong to a study of blood T cell repertoires in COVID-19. Background on the study: Samples taken during acute and convalescent COVID-19 were collected in the United States, Italy and Spain.

Assay: immunoSEQ multiplex PCR; the TCRdb copy retains only in-frame clones and omits some. The sample yields fewer than 350,000 clones, around 91% seen once. Germline CDR1 is SGDLS and CDR2 is YYNGEE. This CDR3 comprises 13 residues. V gave up 2 bases and J gave up 4 bases; unmatched junction bases: 1. Recruits, aged roughly 18 to 89 years, lived in 20 to 30 US areas. The sample comprised PBMCs or T cells enriched from blood (not recorded which). This sequence joins TRBV9 and TRBJ1-2, with 8 bases aligning to TRBD1. The receptor was isolated from a woman between 18 and 29 years old with acute COVID-19. CDR3 nucleotide sequence: TGTGCCAGCAGCGTCGGACAGGGCTATGGCTACACCTTC. Translation gives CASSVGQGYGYTF.